This TCR beta chain was captured by sequencing in a study of blood T cell repertoires in COVID-19. Study background: PBMCs, B-cell-depleted T cells, or T cells provided the cDNA or gDNA that made up the material.

Authors' analysis steps: Amplification with reference gene primers provided the estimates of nucleated cell counts. Using immunoSEQ multiplex PCR, the repertoire was profiled, and TCRdb retains in-frame clones only, with some absent. From that table come the V and J calls and clone size; the DNA was used to work out D and trimming. The data hold 200,000 to 300,000 clones, with roughly four fifths observed a single time. Sample: peripheral blood. The source of this sequence is a woman aged 80 or over with acute or convalescent COVID-19.

The CDR3 region is CASTVAPNEKLFF. The DNA for the CDR3 is TGTGCCAGCACTGTTGCGCCTAATGAAAAACTGTTTTTT. The gene calls are TRBV6-5 and TRBJ1-4, with unresolved D. The germline V and J ends were trimmed by 7 bases and 3 bases, with 9 bases remaining between them. This CDR3 has 13 residues. Germline lookup yields CDR1 MNHEY and CDR2 SVGAGI.